The 17 T cell receptor beta chains in this list originate from one sample, sequenced in a study of graft-versus-host responses after intestinal transplantation. No antigen has been identified for these receptors. The assay was immunoSEQ multiplex PCR, and TCRdb's table has in-frame clones only and misses some. The sample holds 85,000 to 90,000 clones; roughly 92% are singletons and the top ten take 0.3% to 0.35%. The sample here was unstimulated CD4+ T cells sorted from spleen or lymph node cells, taken before intestinal transplant. These receptors all stem from a human donor who received an intestinal transplant.

V is TRBV28 and J is TRBJ2-1; D possibly corresponds to TRBD2 (6 bases). Per the germline V gene, CDR1 is MDHEN and CDR2 is SYDVKM. The CDR3 consists of 15 residues. Between the trimmed V and J ends, which lost 8 bases and 0 bases, there was a span of 14 bases. The CDR3, as DNA: TGTGCCAGCGGTTGGGCGGGGAGCTCCTACAATGAGCAGTTCTTC. Translation: CASGWAGSSYNEQFF. Full variable domain (outside the CDR3, taken from reference TRBV28 and TRBJ2-1): DVKVTQSSRYLVKRTGEKVFLECVQDMDHENMFWYRQDPGLGLRLIYFSYDVKMKEKGDIPEGYSVSREKKERFSLILESASTNQTSMYLCASGWAGSSYNEQFFGPGTRLTVL.

The V call is TRBV4-1, the J call TRBJ2-5, with D possibly being TRBD1 (5 bases). Trimming left V 4 bases short and J 5 bases short, with 20 bases between. Germline lookup yields CDR1 MGHRA and CDR2 YSYEKL. The CDR3 runs to 16 residues. CDR3 sequence: CASSLSTAGLGETQYF. In DNA, the CDR3 is TGCGCCAGCAGCCTTTCGACGGCAGGGTTAGGGGAGACCCAGTACTTC.

The chain uses TRBV7-9 and TRBJ2-2; 10 bases agree with TRBD2. Trimming cost V 2 bases and J 3 bases; bases outside gene matches: 9. The CDR3 has 18 amino acids. The germline V gene has CDR1 SEHNR and CDR2 FQNEAQ (reference sequence). The CDR3 is CASSLKSSGSRDTGELFF. In nucleotides, the CDR3 is TGTGCCAGCAGCTTAAAGTCTAGCGGGAGCAGGGACACCGGGGAGCTGTTTTTT. The complete variable domain, with remaining parts taken from reference TRBV7-9 and TRBJ2-2, reads DTGVSQNPRHKITKRGQNVTFRCDPISEHNRLYWYRQTLGQGPEFLTYFQNEAQLEKSRLLSDRFSAERPKGSFSTLEIQRTEQGDSAMYLCASSLKSSGSRDTGELFFGEGSRLTVL.

The V and J genes are TRBV5-1 and TRBJ2-5; TRBD2 might be the D (6 bases). Germline CDR1 is SGHRS and CDR2 is YFSETQ. This CDR3 has 14 residues. Trimming pared 1 base from V and 5 bases from J, leaving 12 bases between. Here the CDR3 reads CASSLRRAGETQYF. The DNA of the CDR3 is TGCGCCAGCAGCTTGCGGAGGGCCGGGGAGACCCAGTACTTC.

CDR3 in amino acids: CASAPRGGSYEQYF. The CDR3 coding sequence is TGTGCCAGCGCCCCCCGTGGGGGCAGCTACGAGCAGTACTTC. V usage is TRBV19 and J usage is TRBJ2-7; maybe TRBD1 (6 bases). V lost 9 bases and J 3 bases, leaving 18 bases between the germline ends. The CDR3 consists of 14 residues. Germline V lookup: CDR1 LNHDA, CDR2 SQIVND (reference sequence).

The chain employs TRBV27 and TRBJ2-5, with D perhaps being TRBD1 or TRBD2 (5 bases each). V dropped 5 bases and J dropped 4 bases, with 17 bases sitting between them. The CDR3 contains 15 residues. Germline CDR1 is MNHEY and CDR2 is SMNVEV (reference sequence). The chain's CDR3 is CASSRYTGGGETQYF. The CDR3 DNA reads as TGTGCCAGCAGTCGTTATACAGGAGGCGGAGAGACCCAGTACTTC.

This chain connects TRBV9 to TRBJ2-5, with TRBD2 matching over 10 bases. The V gene end was trimmed by 2 bases and the J gene end by 4 bases; junction bases not matched to a gene: 8. CDR3 length: 16 amino acids. CDR1 is SGDLS and CDR2 is YYNGEE in the germline V gene. The DNA of the CDR3 is TGTGCCAGCAGCGTGGATCTAGCGGGAGTAATAGAGACCCAGTACTTC. Translated, it gives CASSVDLAGVIETQYF.

This clone occurred once. This sequence joins TRBV4-1 and TRBJ1-4; D might be TRBD1 (6 bases). Trimming took 4 bases from V and 10 from J, leaving 31 bases between them. Germline CDR1 and CDR2: MGHRA and YSYEKL. The CDR3 runs 19 residues. In nucleotides, the CDR3 is TGCGCCAGCAGCCCGTACAGTTCGGGGGACAATCTTGCGCGTCGAAAACTGTTTTTT. Translating gives CASSPYSSGDNLARRKLFF.

This chain links TRBV7-6 with TRBJ1-1; tentative D call: TRBD1 (5 bases). The CDR3 is made up of 15 amino acids. CDR1 is SGHVS, CDR2 FNYEAQ, per germline. Trimming removed 1 base at V and 4 bases at J, with 13 bases between. The CDR3 DNA is TGTGCCAGCAGCTTAGTGGCAGGGATGGGCACTGAAGCTTTCTTT. Translation gives CASSLVAGMGTEAFF.

Comments on this clone: Distinct nucleotide sequences in the sample also encode this CDR3. The CDR3 here is CASSSTSGIADTQYF. The DNA of the CDR3 is TGCGCCAGCAGCTCGACTAGCGGGATTGCAGATACGCAGTATTTT. The chain couples TRBV5-1 to TRBJ2-3, with 11 bases lining up with TRBD2. The CDR3 consists of 15 residues. V shed 3 bases, J shed 4 bases, and the junction held 4 bases outside the gene matches. Germline V gene data show CDR1 as SGHRS and CDR2 as YFSETQ.

The chain joins TRBV7-9 to TRBJ2-7, with 9 bases identical to TRBD1. Trimming removed 5 bases from V and 0 bases from J; junction bases left unmatched: 11. The CDR3 loop spans 17 amino acids. Germline CDR1 SEHNR, CDR2 FQNEAQ (reference sequence). The CDR3 DNA reads TGTGCCAGCAGCCCCGACTGGGGGACAGGGATCTCCTACGAGCAGTACTTC. This encodes CASSPDWGTGISYEQYF. Supplemented by reference TRBV7-9 and TRBJ2-7, the full variable domain reads DTGVSQNPRHKITKRGQNVTFRCDPISEHNRLYWYRQTLGQGPEFLTYFQNEAQLEKSRLLSDRFSAERPKGSFSTLEIQRTEQGDSAMYLCASSPDWGTGISYEQYFGPGTRLTVT.

The rearrangement links TRBV25-1 to TRBJ2-1, with TRBD1 matching 8 bases. The V gene's germline CDR1 is MGHDK and CDR2 SYGVNS. The CDR3 is 16 amino acids. The trim removed 1 base at V and 1 base at J, leaving 3 bases unmatched. This CDR3 reads CASSEWTGKSYNEQFF. As DNA, the CDR3 is TGTGCCAGCAGTGAATGGACAGGGAAGTCCTACAATGAGCAGTTCTTC.

The rearrangement joins TRBV5-1 to TRBJ1-1, with 7 nucleotides matching TRBD1. V was pared by 4 bases and J by 2 bases, with 8 bases of the junction left unmatched. In germline, CDR1 is SGHRS, CDR2 YFSETQ. The CDR3 covers 15 residues. This CDR3 is CASSNGQAINTEAFF. In DNA form, the CDR3 reads TGCGCCAGCAGCAATGGACAGGCGATAAACACTGAAGCTTTCTTT.

The V gene is TRBV7-3, the J gene TRBJ2-3, with TRBD2 as a possible D gene (5 bases). The CDR3 totals 15 residues. Germline V gene data show CDR1 as SGHTA and CDR2 as FQGTGA. V was shortened by 2 bases and J by 0 bases, with 9 bases between the two germline ends. In DNA form, the CDR3 reads TGTGCCAGCAGCTTATTAGCGACTAGCACAGATACGCAGTATTTT. This codes for CASSLLATSTDTQYF.

A word on this clone: The same CDR3 is also encoded by other DNA sequences in this sample. The J gene is TRBJ1-5, the V gene TRBV5-5; 9 bases are a match to TRBD1. Trimming cost V 8 bases and J 2 bases; bases outside gene matches: 8. Germline V gene lookup returns CDR1 SGHKS and CDR2 YYEKEE (reference sequence). This CDR3 contains 15 residues. The CDR3 DNA reads TGTGCCAGTAGCCCCCGGGACAGGGGCAATCAGCCCCAGCATTTT. This codes for CASSPRDRGNQPQHF.

This chain connects TRBV10-3 to TRBJ2-2; 7 bases align to TRBD1. CDR1 ENHRY and CDR2 SYGVKD come from the germline V gene. V lost 10 bases to trimming and J lost 3 bases; unmatched junction nucleotides: 5. The CDR3 extends over 13 amino acids. CDR3 DNA: TGTGCCAATCGACAGGGAGACACCGGGGAGCTGTTTTTT. This encodes CANRQGDTGELFF.

The rearrangement links TRBV18 to TRBJ1-5, with 10 bases that match TRBD1. Germline lookup yields CDR1 KGHSH and CDR2 LQKENI. This CDR3 region has 18 residues. The trim removed 2 bases at V and 2 bases at J, leaving 9 bases unmatched. DNA of the CDR3: TGTGCCAGCTCACCAGACGACAGGGGGCGAGTGGGCAATCAGCCCCAGCATTTT. Its protein product is CASSPDDRGRVGNQPQHF.